These 25 T cell receptor beta chains share one sample of origin, sequenced in a study of control samples from healthy donors and cancer patients. The table came from immunoSEQ multiplex PCR; TCRdb's copy has only in-frame clones and leaves some out. This table has under 100,000 clones, about 88% appearing once. The sequenced sample consisted of blood. All receptors come from a woman between 65 and 79 years old in good health.

The rearrangement uses TRBV14 and TRBJ1-2; D possibly corresponds to TRBD1 (5 bases). The V end was cut by 4 bases, the J end by 4 bases, with 10 bases between. Germline V CDR1 and CDR2: SGHDN, FVKESK. CDR3 size: 13 residues. CDR3 in amino acids: CASSLDSLYGYTF. In DNA, the CDR3 is TGTGCCAGCAGCCTCGACAGCCTCTATGGCTACACCTTC. Filled out from reference TRBV14 and TRBJ1-2, the complete variable domain reads EAGVTQFPSHSVIEKGQTVTLRCDPISGHDNLYWYRRVMGKEIKFLLHFVKESKQDESGMPNNRFLAERTGGTYSTLKVQPAELEDSGVYFCASSLDSLYGYTFGSGTRLTVV.

The chain joins TRBV29-1 to TRBJ1-5; a possible D gene is TRBD1 (5 bases). This CDR3 is 14 amino acids long. The germline V and J ends were trimmed by 4 bases and 2 bases, with 12 bases remaining between them. The germline gives CDR1 SQVTM, CDR2 ANQGSEA. CDR3 residues: CSVATGSGNQPQHF. CDR3 DNA: TGCAGCGTTGCCACAGGAAGTGGCAATCAGCCCCAGCATTTT.

V usage is TRBV7-2 and J usage is TRBJ1-3, with 8 bases matching TRBD1. V was pared by 3 bases and J by 0 bases, with 1 base of the junction left unmatched. Germline V CDR1 and CDR2: SGHTA, FQGNSA. This CDR3 spans 15 amino acids. The CDR3 is CASSFTGGSGNTIYF. DNA of the CDR3: TGTGCCAGCAGCTTTACAGGGGGCTCTGGAAACACCATATATTTT.

This chain links TRBV7-9 with TRBJ1-6; 7 bases are shared with TRBD1. The CDR3 sequence is 15 residues long. The J segment lost 5 bases and the V segment lost 5 bases, leaving 6 bases of the junction unmatched. Germline CDR1 SEHNR, CDR2 FQNEAQ (reference sequence). CDR3: CASSRPGTDNSPLHF. The DNA for the CDR3 is TGTGCCAGCAGCCGCCCCGGGACAGATAATTCACCCCTCCACTTT.

The chain employs TRBV9 and TRBJ1-3; 7 positions agree with TRBD1. The germline gives CDR1 SGDLS, CDR2 YYNGEE. This CDR3 comprises 17 residues. The trim removed 0 bases at V and 0 bases at J, leaving 6 bases unmatched. CDR3 nucleotide sequence: TGTGCCAGCAGCGTAGAGGGACAGCCGCCCTCTGGAAACACCATATATTTT. Translation gives CASSVEGQPPSGNTIYF.

The rearrangement joins TRBV3-1 (or the pseudogene TRBV3-2) to TRBJ1-1; D is unclear. Germline CDR1 is LGHDT and CDR2 is YNNKEL (reference sequence). Trimming took off 1 base at V and 3 bases at J, with 9 bases between the two ends. The CDR3 has 14 residues. The CDR3, as DNA: TGTGCCAGCAGCCAAGTCCTAGGAGACACTGAAGCTTTCTTT. It yields the protein CASSQVLGDTEAFF.

This CDR3 reads CASSPYSGGEQFF. The CDR3 DNA reads as TGTGCCAGCAGTCCATATTCGGGGGGTGAGCAGTTCTTC. The chain uses TRBV27 and TRBJ2-1; 7 nucleotides agree with TRBD2. J gave up 9 bases and V 5 bases, and 7 bases lay outside the gene matches. Germline CDR1 MNHEY, CDR2 SMNVEV (reference sequence). The CDR3 is 13 residues long.

The V and J genes are TRBV27 and TRBJ1-2; D perhaps matches TRBD1 (6 bases). From germline, CDR1 is MNHEY and CDR2 SMNVEV (reference sequence). V gave up 3 bases and J gave up 3 bases, with 17 bases separating them. The CDR3 is 16 residues long. CDR3 in DNA: TGTGCCAGCAGTTTCCGACGGGGAGCAGGGGACTATGGCTACACCTTC. Translating it yields CASSFRRGAGDYGYTF.

As concerns this clone: Its ends do not fully match the called genes, so a read error is possible. This chain uses TRBV11-2 with TRBJ1-2; D may be TRBD1 (5 bases). Germline assignment: CDR1 SGHAT and CDR2 FQNNGV. The CDR3 extends over 12 amino acids. The CDR3 bases are TGTGCCAGCAGCTCCGCCCCGGGGGTCAAAATCTTC. This translates into CASSSAPGVKIF.

This clone is a singleton in its sample. This sequence joins TRBV30 and TRBJ2-3; 8 bases agree with TRBD1. The CDR3 is 16 amino acids. The V gene end was trimmed by 0 bases and the J gene end by 1 base; junction bases not matched to a gene: 6. Germline lookup yields CDR1 GTSNPN and CDR2 SVGIG (reference sequence). The CDR3 protein is CAWSVPGGGGTDTQYF. The CDR3 DNA sequence: TGTGCCTGGAGTGTGCCAGGGGGCGGGGGCACAGATACGCAGTATTTT. The whole variable domain, remainder taken from reference TRBV30 and TRBJ2-3, is SQTIHQWPATLVQPVGSPLSLECTVEGTSNPNLYWYRQAAGRGLQLLFYSVGIGQISSEVPQNLSASRPQDRQFILSSKKLLLSDSGFYLCAWSVPGGGGTDTQYFGPGTRLTVL.

J is TRBJ1-2 and V is TRBV15; weak D call: TRBD1 (6 bases). CDR1 LNHNV and CDR2 YYDKDF come from the germline V gene (reference sequence). This CDR3 has 16 amino acids. V lost 5 bases and J lost 4, with 20 bases in between. For the CDR3, the DNA is TGTGCCACCAGCGGCAGGGAATTGACAGGAACCTATGGCTACACCTTC. This translates into CATSGRELTGTYGYTF.

This clone was found once. This chain's CDR3 is CAWNRPPGTDTQYF. For the CDR3, the DNA is TGTGCCTGGAATAGGCCCCCAGGCACAGATACGCAGTATTTT. The chain joins TRBV30 to TRBJ2-3; no reliable D call. Germline assignment: CDR1 GTSNPN and CDR2 SVGIG (reference sequence). The CDR3 covers 14 residues. V lost 4 bases and J 1 base, leaving 12 bases between the germline ends. Using reference TRBV30 and TRBJ2-3 for the parts outside the CDR3, the full variable domain is SQTIHQWPATLVQPVGSPLSLECTVEGTSNPNLYWYRQAAGRGLQLLFYSVGIGQISSEVPQNLSASRPQDRQFILSSKKLLLSDSGFYLCAWNRPPGTDTQYFGPGTRLTVL.

The rearrangement links TRBV10-3 to TRBJ1-1; D ambiguous. The V and J ends lost 6 bases and 0 bases respectively, with 11 bases between them. In germline, CDR1 is ENHRY, CDR2 SYGVKD. The CDR3 covers 14 residues. The CDR3 is CAISLTQMNTEAFF. The CDR3 nucleotides are TGTGCCATCAGCCTGACACAAATGAACACTGAAGCTTTCTTT.

CDR3 bases: TGTGCCAGTAGTAAGGAGGGCGGTCTTGGCTACACCTTC. This gives the protein CASSKEGGLGYTF. The rearrangement joins TRBV19 to TRBJ1-2; no firm D call. Germline CDR1 and CDR2: LNHDA and SQIVND (reference sequence). V was cut by 4 bases and J by 7 bases, with 13 bases left in between. There are 13 residues in the CDR3.

The chain employs TRBV5-1 and TRBJ2-7; the D is unclear. The CDR3 sequence is 15 residues long. CDR1 and CDR2 (germline): SGHRS, YFSETQ. V dropped 0 bases and J dropped 2 bases, with 12 bases sitting between them. CDR3 loop: CASSLVQASTYEQYF. The DNA of the CDR3 is TGCGCCAGCAGCTTGGTCCAGGCTTCCACCTACGAGCAGTACTTC.

The V call is TRBV5-1, the J call TRBJ1-2; 7 nucleotides agree with TRBD1. The V segment lost 4 bases and the J segment 3 bases; nucleotides outside the gene matches: 3. CDR3 length equals 13 residues. Germline CDR1 SGHRS, CDR2 YFSETQ. This CDR3 reads CASSGDSYYGYTF. CDR3 bases: TGCGCCAGCAGCGGGGACAGTTACTATGGCTACACCTTC. The whole variable domain, remainder taken from reference TRBV5-1 and TRBJ1-2, is KAGVTQTPRYLIKTRGQQVTLSCSPISGHRSVSWYQQTPGQGLQFLFEYFSETQRNKGNFPGRFSGRQFSNSRSEMNVSTLELGDSALYLCASSGDSYYGYTFGSGTRLTVV.

CDR3 nucleotide sequence: TGCAGTGCTGCGGGGGTTAACGGCTACACCTTC. This sequence encodes CSAAGVNGYTF. The chain carries TRBV20-1 and TRBJ1-2; tentative D call: TRBD1 (5 bases). From germline, CDR1 is DFQATT and CDR2 SNEGSKA (reference sequence). Trimming took 5 bases from V and 8 from J, leaving 12 bases between them. This CDR3 is built from 11 residues.

This chain joins TRBV7-2 and TRBJ2-7, with 10 bases that match TRBD1. CDR3 length: 14 amino acids. The V and J ends lost 5 bases and 7 bases, in that order; junction bases with no gene match: 8. Germline loops: CDR1 SGHTA, CDR2 FQGNSA. CDR3: CASSGGTGAREQYF. The CDR3 coding sequence is TGTGCCAGCAGCGGGGGGACAGGGGCTCGGGAGCAGTACTTC.

This chain links TRBV3-1 (or the pseudogene TRBV3-2) with TRBJ2-5, with TRBD2 matching 11 bases. J was trimmed by 4 bases and V by 2 bases; bases with no gene match: 6. The CDR3 consists of 16 residues. Germline values: CDR1 LGHDT, CDR2 YNNKEL (reference sequence). The CDR3 coding sequence is TGTGCCAGCAGCCAAACTAGCGGGAGAGGGGGAGAGACCCAGTACTTC. This gives the protein CASSQTSGRGGETQYF.

The V call is TRBV9, the J call TRBJ1-4, with D tentatively TRBD1 (5 bases). Trimming shortened V by 3 bases and J by 6 bases, and 18 bases separated the two germline ends. The germline gives CDR1 SGDLS, CDR2 YYNGEE. The CDR3 length is 16 residues. CDR3 protein: CASSASGGAVYEKLFF. CDR3 DNA: TGTGCCAGCAGCGCGAGTGGGGGAGCAGTTTATGAAAAACTGTTTTTT.

V and J are TRBV5-1 and TRBJ2-7; 14 positions match TRBD2. The CDR3 extends over 15 amino acids. V lost 3 bases to trimming and J lost 4 bases; unmatched junction nucleotides: 3. The germline gives CDR1 SGHRS, CDR2 YFSETQ. The CDR3 is CASSSGLAGVYEQYF. Here the CDR3 DNA reads TGCGCCAGCAGCTCGGGACTAGCGGGGGTGTACGAGCAGTACTTC.

The chain joins TRBV5-1 to TRBJ1-4; no definite D call. Trimming left V 1 base short and J 7 bases short, with 8 bases between. In germline, CDR1 is SGHRS, CDR2 YFSETQ. CDR3 length equals 13 residues. The CDR3 DNA reads TGCGCCAGCAGCTTGCAGGCAGGTGAAAAACTGTTTTTT. It yields the protein CASSLQAGEKLFF.

The V and J genes are TRBV5-1 and TRBJ2-7, with 7 bases that match TRBD2. The germline V gene encodes CDR1 SGHRS and CDR2 YFSETQ. This CDR3 comprises 15 residues. After removal of 4 bases from V and 2 bases from J, the junction contained 9 bases not matched to a gene. The CDR3 DNA follows: TGCGCCAGCAGCCCCTGGGGGGGAGGCACCTACGAGCAGTACTTC. Protein product: CASSPWGGGTYEQYF.

J is TRBJ2-5 and V is TRBV19, with D tentatively TRBD2 (6 bases). Germline lookup yields CDR1 LNHDA and CDR2 SQIVND (reference sequence). The V end lost 5 bases, the J end lost 2 bases, and 6 bases lay between the germline ends. The CDR3 has 12 amino acids. This CDR3 is CASSAGQETQYF. The DNA of the CDR3 is TGTGCCAGTAGTGCGGGGCAAGAGACCCAGTACTTC.

This clone appeared once. The rearrangement joins TRBV6-4 to TRBJ1-2; D not resolved. CDR3 length: 15 amino acids. The V gene's germline CDR1 is MRHNA and CDR2 SNTAGT. V lost 6 bases, J lost 6 bases, and 20 bases lay in between. The CDR3: CASSDLPHGRNGYTF. The CDR3 DNA sequence: TGTGCCAGCAGCGACCTCCCGCATGGTAGGAATGGCTACACCTTC.